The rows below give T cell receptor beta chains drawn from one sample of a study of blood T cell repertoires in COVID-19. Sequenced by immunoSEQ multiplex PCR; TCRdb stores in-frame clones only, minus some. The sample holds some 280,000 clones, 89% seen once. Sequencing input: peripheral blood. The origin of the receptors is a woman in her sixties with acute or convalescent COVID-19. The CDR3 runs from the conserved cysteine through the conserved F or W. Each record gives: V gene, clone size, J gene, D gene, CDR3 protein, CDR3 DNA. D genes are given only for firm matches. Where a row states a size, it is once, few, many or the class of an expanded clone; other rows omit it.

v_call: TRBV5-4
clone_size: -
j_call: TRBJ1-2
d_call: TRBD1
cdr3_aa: CASSAPGTGHGYTF
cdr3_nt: TGTGCCAGCAGCGCGCCGGGGACAGGGCATGGCTACACCTTC

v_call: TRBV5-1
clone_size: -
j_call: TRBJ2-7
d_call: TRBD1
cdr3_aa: CASSPIPGQSSYEQYF
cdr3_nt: TGCGCCAGCAGCCCCATACCGGGACAGAGCTCCTACGAGCAGTACTTC

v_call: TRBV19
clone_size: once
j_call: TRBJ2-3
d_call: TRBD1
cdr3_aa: CASNMDRENTDTQYF
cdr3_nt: TGTGCCAGTAACATGGACAGGGAGAACACAGATACGCAGTATTTT

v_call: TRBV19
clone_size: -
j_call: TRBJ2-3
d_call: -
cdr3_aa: CATRFPTSTDTQYF
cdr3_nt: TGTGCCACTAGATTCCCAACTAGCACAGATACGCAGTATTTT

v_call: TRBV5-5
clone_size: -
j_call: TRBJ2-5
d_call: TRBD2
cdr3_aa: CASNALAGGPGTQYF
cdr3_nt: TGTGCCAGCAACGCACTAGCGGGGGGGCCGGGGACCCAGTACTTC

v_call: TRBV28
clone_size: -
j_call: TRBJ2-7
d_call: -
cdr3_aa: CASSYSAGEQYF
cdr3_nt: TGTGCCAGCAGTTATTCGGCGGGAGAGCAGTACTTC

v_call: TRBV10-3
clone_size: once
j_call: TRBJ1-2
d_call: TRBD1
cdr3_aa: CAISERGGADYGYTF
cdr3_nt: TGTGCCATCAGTGAGAGAGGGGGCGCAGACTATGGCTACACCTTC

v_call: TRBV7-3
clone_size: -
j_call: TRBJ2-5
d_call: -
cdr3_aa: CASSLMQGYQETQYF
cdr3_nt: TGTGCCAGCAGCTTAATGCAGGGGTACCAAGAGACCCAGTACTTC

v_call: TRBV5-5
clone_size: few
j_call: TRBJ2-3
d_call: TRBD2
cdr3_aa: CASSSPSGGTDTQYF
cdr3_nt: TGTGCCAGCAGCTCGCCTAGCGGGGGGACAGATACGCAGTATTTT

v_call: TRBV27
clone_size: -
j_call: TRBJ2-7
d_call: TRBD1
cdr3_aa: CASSLTGQGNEQYF
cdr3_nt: TGTGCCAGCAGCTTAACAGGACAGGGGAACGAGCAGTACTTC

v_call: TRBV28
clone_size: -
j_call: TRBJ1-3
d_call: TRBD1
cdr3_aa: CASSSFGGQGSSGNTIYF
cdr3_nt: TGTGCCAGCAGTTCATTCGGGGGACAGGGGAGCTCTGGAAACACCATATATTTT

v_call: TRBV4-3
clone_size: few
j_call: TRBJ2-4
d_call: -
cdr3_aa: CASSQDRNIQYF
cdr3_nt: TGCGCCAGCAGCCAAGATCGAAACATTCAGTACTTC

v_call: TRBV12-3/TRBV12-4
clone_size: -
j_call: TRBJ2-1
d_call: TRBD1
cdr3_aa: CASSNGQGNEQFF
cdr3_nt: TGTGCCAGCAGTAATGGACAGGGTAATGAGCAGTTCTTC

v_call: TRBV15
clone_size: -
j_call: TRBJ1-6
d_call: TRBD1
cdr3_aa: CATSRDGDRPPLHF
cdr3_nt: TGTGCCACCAGCAGAGATGGGGACAGGCCACCCCTCCACTTT

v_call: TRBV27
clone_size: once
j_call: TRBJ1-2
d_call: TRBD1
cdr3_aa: CASRTGDYGYTF
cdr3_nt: TGTGCCAGCAGGACAGGGGATTATGGCTACACCTTC

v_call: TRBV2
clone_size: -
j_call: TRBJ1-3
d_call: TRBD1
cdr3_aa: CASKPFGTGPGNTIYF
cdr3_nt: TGTGCCAGCAAACCATTCGGGACAGGGCCTGGAAACACCATATATTTT

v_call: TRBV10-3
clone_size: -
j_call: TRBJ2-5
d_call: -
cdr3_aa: CAISDWGPVQETQYF
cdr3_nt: TGTGCCATCAGTGATTGGGGCCCTGTCCAAGAGACCCAGTACTTC

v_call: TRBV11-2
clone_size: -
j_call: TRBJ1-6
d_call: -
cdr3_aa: CASSLGPGRTSYNSPLHF
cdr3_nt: TGTGCCAGCAGCTTAGGTCCAGGGAGGACATCCTATAATTCACCCCTCCACTTT

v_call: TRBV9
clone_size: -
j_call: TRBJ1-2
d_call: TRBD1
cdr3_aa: CASSVGTGDGYTF
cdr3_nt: TGTGCCAGCAGCGTAGGGACAGGAGATGGCTACACCTTC

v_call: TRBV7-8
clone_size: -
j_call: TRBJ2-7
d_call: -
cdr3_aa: CASSLSATVAYEQYF
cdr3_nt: TGTGCCAGCAGCTTAAGTGCGACAGTAGCCTACGAGCAGTACTTC

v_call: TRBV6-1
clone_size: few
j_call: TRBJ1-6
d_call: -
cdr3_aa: CASSEIRQSYGTKSYNSPLHF
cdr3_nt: TGTGCCAGCAGTGAAATCCGACAGTCATATGGAACAAAGTCCTATAATTCACCCCTCCACTTT

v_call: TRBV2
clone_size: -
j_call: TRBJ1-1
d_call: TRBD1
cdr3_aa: CASSVGGGWNTEAFF
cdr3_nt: TGTGCCAGCAGCGTAGGGGGCGGATGGAACACTGAAGCTTTCTTT

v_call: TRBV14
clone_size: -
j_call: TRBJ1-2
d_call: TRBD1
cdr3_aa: CASSQSVTGGFGGYTF
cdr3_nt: TGTGCCAGCAGCCAATCGGTCACAGGGGGCTTTGGTGGCTACACCTTC

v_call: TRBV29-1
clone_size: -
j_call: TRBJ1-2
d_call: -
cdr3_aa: CSVEAALSNYGYTF
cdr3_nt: TGCAGCGTTGAAGCAGCGCTTTCTAACTATGGCTACACCTTC

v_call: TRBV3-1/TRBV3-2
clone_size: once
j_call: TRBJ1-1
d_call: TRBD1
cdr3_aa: CASSQAVPGQGREYMNTEAFF
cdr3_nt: TGTGCCAGCAGCCAAGCGGTACCGGGACAGGGAAGGGAATACATGAACACTGAAGCTTTCTTT

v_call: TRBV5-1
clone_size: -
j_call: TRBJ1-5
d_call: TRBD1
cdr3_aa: CASSLAGQGANQPQHF
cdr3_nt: TGCGCCAGCAGCTTGGCCGGGCAGGGGGCCAATCAGCCCCAGCATTTT

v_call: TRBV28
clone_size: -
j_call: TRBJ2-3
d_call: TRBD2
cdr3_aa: CAITSGVGQYF
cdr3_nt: TGTGCCATTACCAGCGGGGTCGGGCAGTATTTT

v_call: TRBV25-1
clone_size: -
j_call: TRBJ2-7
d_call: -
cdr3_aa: CASSVSPYEQYF
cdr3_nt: TGTGCCAGCAGTGTTAGCCCCTACGAGCAGTACTTC

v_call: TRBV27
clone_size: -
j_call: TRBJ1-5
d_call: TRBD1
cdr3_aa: CASSLAGQGGHQPQHF
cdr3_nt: TGTGCCAGCAGTTTGGCTGGACAGGGTGGCCATCAGCCCCAGCATTTT

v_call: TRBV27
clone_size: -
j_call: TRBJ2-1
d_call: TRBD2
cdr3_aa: CASSTRLAGGPEQFF
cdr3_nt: TGTGCCAGCAGTACGCGACTAGCGGGGGGGCCTGAGCAGTTCTTC

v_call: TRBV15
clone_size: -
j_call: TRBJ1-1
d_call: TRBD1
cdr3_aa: CATSRDMGQVTEAFF
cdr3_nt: TGTGCCACCAGCAGAGATATGGGACAGGTCACTGAAGCTTTCTTT

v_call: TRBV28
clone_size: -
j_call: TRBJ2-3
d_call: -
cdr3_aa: CASKRLTDTQYF
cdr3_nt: TGTGCCAGCAAGCGGTTGACAGATACGCAGTATTTT

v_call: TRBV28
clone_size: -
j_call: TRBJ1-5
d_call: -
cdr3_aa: CASSLKGGPQHF
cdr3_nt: TGTGCCAGCAGTTTAAAAGGGGGTCCCCAGCATTTT

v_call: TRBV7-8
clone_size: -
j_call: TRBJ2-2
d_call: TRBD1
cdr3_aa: CASSFYRSGGIVGELFF
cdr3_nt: TGTGCCAGCAGCTTTTATCGGTCAGGGGGAATAGTCGGGGAGCTGTTTTTT

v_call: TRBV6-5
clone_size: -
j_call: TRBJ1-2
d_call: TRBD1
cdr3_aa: CASRLDRSYGYTF
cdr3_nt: TGTGCCAGCAGGTTGGACAGGAGCTATGGCTACACCTTC

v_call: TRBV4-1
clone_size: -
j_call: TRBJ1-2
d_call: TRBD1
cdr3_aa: CASSHEGALSGYTF
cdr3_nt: TGCGCCAGCAGCCATGAGGGGGCGCTGAGTGGCTACACCTTC

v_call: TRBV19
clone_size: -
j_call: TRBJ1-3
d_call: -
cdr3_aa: CASSMAGHSGNTIYF
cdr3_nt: TGTGCCAGTAGTATGGCTGGGCACTCTGGAAACACCATATATTTT

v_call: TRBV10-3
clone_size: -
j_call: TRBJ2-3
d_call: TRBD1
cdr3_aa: CAISDPGQGATDTQYF
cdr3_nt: TGTGCCATCAGTGACCCGGGACAGGGTGCGACAGATACGCAGTATTTT

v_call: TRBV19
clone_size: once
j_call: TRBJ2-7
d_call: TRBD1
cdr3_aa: CASSIGGQVEQYF
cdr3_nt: TGTGCCAGTAGTATCGGGGGACAGGTCGAGCAGTACTTC

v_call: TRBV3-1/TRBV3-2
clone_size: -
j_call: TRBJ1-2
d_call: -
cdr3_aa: CASSQETRYYGYTF
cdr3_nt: TGTGCCAGCAGCCAAGAAACCAGGTACTATGGCTACACCTTC

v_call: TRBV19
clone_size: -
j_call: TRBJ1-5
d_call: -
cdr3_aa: CASSTQGYSNQPQHF
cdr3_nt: TGTGCCAGTAGTACGCAGGGTTATAGCAATCAGCCCCAGCATTTT

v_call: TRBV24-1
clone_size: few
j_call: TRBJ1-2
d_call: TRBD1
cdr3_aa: CATSDPDRADYGYTF
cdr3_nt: TGTGCCACCAGTGATCCGGACAGGGCGGACTATGGCTACACCTTC